This is a list of T cell receptor beta chains from one sample in a study of CD8+ T cells in alopecia areata. Produced via immunoSEQ multiplex PCR; TCRdb's table is partial and in-frame only. The sample has 120,000 or so clones, approximately 60% seen once; the top ten hold around 2.7%. The sequencing sample was made of CD4+ T cells sorted from blood. These receptors all come from a human donor in good health. Both conserved end residues are trimmed from each CDR3.

>TRBV7-9|TRBJ2-6
ASNDPGLALSGANVLT
>TRBV30|TRBJ1-2
AWSVTTRDYT
>TRBV30|TRBJ1-5
ALRTDSNQPQH
>TRBV25-1|TRBJ1-6
ASSENDWGGSYNSPLH
>TRBV5-4|TRBJ2-1
ASSLGGLAGGLEQF
>TRBV30|TRBJ1-1
ASSTGPEAF
>TRBV5-6|TRBJ1-1
ASSPVGQGGTEAF
>TRBV29-1|TRBJ2-3
SVEQGSGGQDTQY
>TRBV29-1|TRBJ2-3
SAGTGPDTQY
>TRBV7-2|TRBJ1-1
ASSWDSTEAF
>TRBV29-1|TRBJ1-2
SAEGGGHGYT
>TRBV27|TRBJ1-4
ASSPLGEKLF
>TRBV5-4|TRBJ2-5
ASRAGSQETQY
>TRBV2|TRBJ2-1
ASSTTGGWEQF
>TRBV25-1|TRBJ1-2
ASSFGGANGYT
>TRBV11-2|TRBJ2-1
ASSLLQGARNEQF
>TRBV5-1|TRBJ2-1
ASRGDLDRGQF
>TRBV30|TRBJ1-1
AWSVSRMNTEAF
>TRBV7-9|TRBJ2-1
ASSLAGTGGTEQF
>TRBV29-1|.
SVDGDGGYEQY
>TRBV2|TRBJ2-3
ASGGLLQGDTQY
>TRBV21-1|TRBJ1-2
ASSNGRDYGYT
>TRBV5-1|TRBJ1-1
ASSLDRIGTEAF
>TRBV29-1|TRBJ1-3
SGSVAGNTIY
>TRBV11-2|TRBJ2-5
ASTQGGSQETQY
>TRBV7-3|TRBJ2-3
ASSLQGLSTDTQY
>TRBV7-3|TRBJ1-6
ASSGQGASSPLH
>TRBV5-1|TRBJ2-3
ASSGSGTGLADTQY
>TRBV5-1|TRBJ2-3
ASSLSVTDTQY